This T cell receptor beta chain was captured in a study of cytomegalovirus exposure and HLA in healthy donors. Study at large: An early data release held around 80 million unique TCRs from HLA-typed donors.

13 Jbeta primers and 60 Vbeta primers were used for the PCR. Clones were sequenced by immunoSEQ multiplex PCR, and TCRdb holds only the in-frame ones, with some missing. The data contain some 190,000 clones, more than 75% of them singletons. This CDR3 is built from 14 residues. Trimming stripped 0 bases from V and 3 bases from J, with 9 bases between. Germline CDR1 SEHNR, CDR2 FQNEAQ (reference sequence). Findings and limits, study-wide: One cluster of highly shared sequence variants probably arose as a sequencing artifact. Some public TCRs appeared in many individuals, while most sequences were rare.

Those who donated were healthy bone marrow donors. Points on this clone: What it binds is unknown.

The receptor's source is a woman aged 25 to 39 in good health and CMV-seropositive. This sequence joins TRBV7-9 and TRBJ2-7, with D perhaps matching TRBD2 (6 bases). The sample comprised PBMCs. The CDR3 loop reads CASSLALGGYEQYF. In nucleotides, the CDR3 is TGTGCCAGCAGCTTAGCCCTGGGGGGCTACGAGCAGTACTTC.